Reported below is one TCR beta chain. This entry comes from a study of OX40 agonist ivuxolimab in advanced cancers. Sequencing was performed with immunoSEQ multiplex PCR; in TCRdb, only in-frame clones are kept and a portion is missing. The table has 100,000 to 150,000 clones, 90% seen once. Sample: CD4+ or CD8+ T cells sorted from blood, taken in a trial of the OX40 agonist ivuxolimab. This clonotype originated in an adult with an advanced solid tumor such as melanoma, head and neck, liver or kidney cancer.

The CDR3: CASSPPGGGTDTQYF. Written as DNA, the CDR3 is TGTGCCAGCAGCCCCCCAGGGGGAGGCACAGATACGCAGTATTTT. V and J are TRBV7-2 and TRBJ2-3; 7 nucleotides agree with TRBD1. Germline V lookup: CDR1 SGHTA, CDR2 FQGNSA. CDR3 length equals 15 residues. J was trimmed by 1 base and V by 5 bases; bases with no gene match: 6.